Presented here are 25 T cell receptor beta chains from one specimen sequenced in a study of beta chain features in type 1 diabetes. No antigens are known for them. Sequencing targeted expressed TCRB transcripts, as all isolated RNA had been reverse transcribed. Produced via immunoSEQ multiplex PCR; TCRdb's table is partial and in-frame only. The sample has about 150,000 clones; around 10% are singletons. Whole-study results and caveats: The study found moderately but significantly shorter TCRB CDR3s in all four CD4+ subsets of Type 1 diabetes patients.

The sequencing sample was made of central memory CD4+ T cells from blood. The receptors were sampled from a young man with type 1 diabetes.

This clone was counted only a few times. This CDR3 is CASSHTTGVIETQYF. CDR3 DNA sequence: TGTGCCAGTAGCCATACGACAGGGGTTATTGAGACCCAGTACTTC. This chain links TRBV19 with TRBJ2-5, with 8 bases lining up with TRBD1. CDR1 and CDR2 (germline): LNHDA, SQIVND (reference sequence). This CDR3 spans 15 amino acids. Germline trimming cut 6 bases from V and 5 bases from J; bases unmatched to any gene: 11.

There are a few counts of this clone. This chain uses TRBV7-9 with TRBJ1-2; perhaps TRBD1 as D (6 bases). The CDR3 is 13 amino acids. V lost 1 base and J lost 7, with 10 bases in between. Per germline, CDR1 SEHNR and CDR2 FQNEAQ (reference sequence). The CDR3 sequence: CASSLGTGSGYTF. In DNA form, the CDR3 reads TGTGCCAGCAGCTTAGGCACAGGGAGTGGCTACACCTTC. Combining the CDR3 with reference TRBV7-9 and TRBJ1-2 gives the whole variable domain DTGVSQNPRHKITKRGQNVTFRCDPISEHNRLYWYRQTLGQGPEFLTYFQNEAQLEKSRLLSDRFSAERPKGSFSTLEIQRTEQGDSAMYLCASSLGTGSGYTFGSGTRLTVV.

This clone has more than one count but fewer than ten. The chain recombines TRBV6-5 with TRBJ2-3; tentative D call: TRBD2 (6 bases). V lost 2 bases, J lost 6 bases, and 12 bases lay in between. The germline V gene has CDR1 MNHEY and CDR2 SVGAGI. This CDR3 has 14 amino acids. CDR3 protein: CASSYGTPVDTQYF. CDR3 nucleotides: TGTGCCAGCAGTTACGGGACTCCGGTCGATACGCAGTATTTT.

The rearrangement joins TRBV7-2 to TRBJ2-1; D remains ambiguous. This CDR3 has 13 residues. Trimming left V 1 base short and J 7 bases short, with 8 bases between. Germline CDR1 SGHTA, CDR2 FQGNSA. CDR3: CASSLDFWNEQFF. The CDR3 nucleotides read TGTGCCAGCAGCTTAGACTTTTGGAATGAGCAGTTCTTC.

V is TRBV9 and J is TRBJ2-5; 8 bases are shared with TRBD2. Trimming cost V 4 bases and J 2 bases; bases outside gene matches: 1. This CDR3 is built from 13 residues. Germline V lookup: CDR1 SGDLS, CDR2 YYNGEE. The CDR3 nucleotides are TGTGCCAGCAGCACTAGCGGTCAAGAGACCCAGTACTTC. It yields the protein CASSTSGQETQYF. The whole variable domain, remainder taken from reference TRBV9 and TRBJ2-5, is DSGVTQTPKHLITATGQRVTLRCSPRSGDLSVYWYQQSLDQGLQFLIQYYNGEERAKGNILERFSAQQFPDLHSELNLSSLELGDSALYFCASSTSGQETQYFGPGTRLLVL.

The rearrangement links TRBV2 to TRBJ2-3, with no clear D. The CDR3 runs to 15 residues. V lost 4 bases to trimming and J lost 0 bases, with 11 bases between them. CDR1 and CDR2 from the germline V gene are SNHLY and FYNNEI. The CDR3 sequence: CASSGLPGSTDTQYF. The CDR3 DNA reads TGTGCCAGCAGTGGTCTCCCGGGTAGCACAGATACGCAGTATTTT.

This clone was counted a few times. This chain uses TRBV14 with TRBJ2-3; D gene ambiguous. CDR3 size: 15 residues. Germline lookup yields CDR1 SGHDN and CDR2 FVKESK. V lost 0 bases to trimming and J lost 0 bases, with 7 bases between them. For the CDR3, the DNA is TGTGCCAGCAGCCAAGATACCACTAGCACAGATACGCAGTATTTT. Translated, it gives CASSQDTTSTDTQYF.

The V gene is TRBV2, the J gene TRBJ1-1; D not certain. The CDR3 contains 13 residues. Trimming pared 9 bases from V and 0 bases from J, leaving 11 bases between. Per germline, CDR1 SNHLY and CDR2 FYNNEI. DNA for the CDR3: TGTGCCAGTTGTAGCATTTTGAACACTGAAGCTTTCTTT. Translation: CASCSILNTEAFF.

The chain carries TRBV27 and TRBJ2-1; TRBD2 might be the D (6 bases). V was shortened by 11 bases and J by 0 bases, with 11 bases between the two germline ends. This CDR3 has 13 residues. Germline V gene lookup returns CDR1 MNHEY and CDR2 SMNVEV (reference sequence). CDR3 amino acids: CAAGLSSYNEQFF. The CDR3 DNA reads TGTGCCGCGGGGTTAAGCTCCTACAATGAGCAGTTCTTC.

This clone was detected only a few times. V and J are TRBV7-2 and TRBJ2-1; D is undetermined. This CDR3 contains 11 residues. V was cut by 4 bases and J by 8 bases, with 6 bases left in between. Germline CDR1 SGHTA, CDR2 FQGNSA. The chain's CDR3 is CASSSRYEQFF. In DNA, the CDR3 is TGTGCCAGCAGCTCCAGGTATGAGCAGTTCTTC.

This clone appeared a few times. The V call is TRBV18, the J call TRBJ2-3; D ambiguous. Germline CDR1 is KGHSH and CDR2 is LQKENI. CDR3 length: 11 residues. V was trimmed by 3 bases and J by 6 bases, leaving 4 bases between them. CDR3 region: CASSPQDTQYF. CDR3 DNA sequence: TGTGCCAGCTCACCCCAGGATACGCAGTATTTT.

The chain combines TRBV15 with TRBJ1-5; no reliable D call. CDR1 is LNHNV, CDR2 YYDKDF, per germline (reference sequence). This CDR3 has 14 amino acids. Trimming stripped 0 bases from V and 15 bases from J, with 18 bases between. The CDR3 reads CATSRDSGPGLRHF. The CDR3 DNA reads TGTGCCACCAGCAGAGATTCAGGCCCCGGACTGAGGCATTTT.

This clone was found a few times. The V call is TRBV19, the J call TRBJ1-5; possible D gene TRBD1, 5 bases. V lost 7 bases, J lost 0 bases, and 10 bases lay in between. The germline V gene has CDR1 LNHDA and CDR2 SQIVND (reference sequence). This CDR3 has 14 residues. CDR3 in amino acids: CASTRTSSNQPQHF. CDR3 nucleotides: TGTGCCAGTACCCGGACATCTAGCAATCAGCCCCAGCATTTT. Looking up the rest from reference TRBV19 and TRBJ1-5 gives the full variable domain: DGGITQSPKYLFRKEGQNVTLSCEQNLNHDAMYWYRQDPGQGLRLIYYSQIVNDFQKGDIAEGYSVSREKKESFPLTVTSAQKNPTAFYLCASTRTSSNQPQHFGDGTRLSIL.

This clone was found many times. The genes are TRBV28 and TRBJ1-1; no clear D gene. The ends were cut back, 6 bases at V and 4 bases at J, with 15 bases in the middle. CDR1 is MDHEN, CDR2 SYDVKM, per germline. This CDR3 has 14 amino acids. CDR3 region: CASSQRPSGTEAFF. DNA of the CDR3: TGTGCCAGCAGCCAAAGACCAAGCGGCACTGAAGCTTTCTTT.

The chain uses TRBV2 and TRBJ2-7; TRBD2 is a possible D gene (5 bases). Germline V lookup: CDR1 SNHLY, CDR2 FYNNEI. The V gene lost 8 bases and the J gene lost 3 bases, with 17 bases spanning the gap. The CDR3 contains 14 residues. The CDR3 here is CASVWSREDYEQYF. The CDR3 DNA sequence: TGTGCCAGCGTATGGAGCCGGGAAGACTACGAGCAGTACTTC.

In nucleotides, the CDR3 is TGTGCCAGCAGTCTGCCGGGACAGCTGAACACTGAAGCTTTCTTT. It specifies CASSLPGQLNTEAFF. The V and J genes are TRBV27 and TRBJ1-1; 7 nucleotides line up with TRBD1. This CDR3 contains 15 residues. Germline V gene data show CDR1 as MNHEY and CDR2 as SMNVEV (reference sequence). Germline trimming cut 5 bases from V and 0 bases from J; bases unmatched to any gene: 6.

The CDR3 bases are TGTGCCAGCGGGACTAGCGGGACTCTAGATACGCAGTATTTT. It specifies CASGTSGTLDTQYF. V usage is TRBV9 and J usage is TRBJ2-3, with 13 bases aligning to TRBD2. Per germline, CDR1 SGDLS and CDR2 YYNGEE. The CDR3 spans 14 residues. V was clipped by 7 bases and J by 5 bases; unmatched bases: 4.

This clone has a handful of counts. This chain uses TRBV28 with TRBJ1-2; D remains ambiguous. V dropped 9 bases and J dropped 3 bases, with 8 bases sitting between them. In germline, CDR1 is MDHEN, CDR2 SYDVKM. The CDR3 sequence is 11 residues long. In DNA form, the CDR3 reads TGTGCCAGTAACTCGGACTATGGCTACACCTTC. It is translated as CASNSDYGYTF.

About this clone: The same CDR3 is also encoded by other DNA sequences in this sample. The V call is TRBV9, the J call TRBJ2-5; the match to TRBD1 covers 7 bases. J lost 5 bases, V lost 3 bases, and 7 bases had no gene match. Germline-derived CDR1 and CDR2 are SGDLS and YYNGEE. The CDR3 loop spans 14 amino acids. DNA for the CDR3: TGTGCCAGCAGCGGTACAGGGGTAGGGGAGACCCAGTACTTC. This encodes CASSGTGVGETQYF. The complete variable domain, with remaining parts taken from reference TRBV9 and TRBJ2-5, reads DSGVTQTPKHLITATGQRVTLRCSPRSGDLSVYWYQQSLDQGLQFLIQYYNGEERAKGNILERFSAQQFPDLHSELNLSSLELGDSALYFCASSGTGVGETQYFGPGTRLLVL.

In this sample, this clone turned up many times. This chain joins TRBV6-1 and TRBJ2-7; 7 bases are a match to TRBD1. The V gene end was trimmed by 0 bases and the J gene end by 8 bases; junction bases not matched to a gene: 10. Germline-derived CDR1 and CDR2 are MNHNS and SASEGT. This CDR3 region has 15 residues. DNA of the CDR3: TGTGCCAGCAGTGAAGCGCGAGGACAGGACCTGCAGCAGTACTTC. Its translation: CASSEARGQDLQQYF.

This chain joins TRBV4-2 and TRBJ1-2; D is undetermined. Deletions cut 0 bases from V and 2 bases from J, with 7 bases between. This CDR3 spans 14 amino acids. Germline CDR1 and CDR2: LGHNA and YNFKEQ. CDR3 nucleotides: TGTGCCAGCAGCCAAGAAAGGAGAAACTATGGCTACACCTTC. Its protein product is CASSQERRNYGYTF.

The V and J genes are TRBV6-5 and TRBJ2-5; 9 bases agree with TRBD1. The CDR3 covers 14 residues. The germline V gene encodes CDR1 MNHEY and CDR2 SVGAGI. With V trimmed by 7 bases and J by 5 bases, 8 bases remained unmatched. CDR3: CASTPGQGPETQYF. The CDR3 DNA follows: TGTGCCAGCACCCCGGGACAGGGTCCGGAGACCCAGTACTTC.

This clone was counted between two and nine times. The chain carries TRBV5-1 and TRBJ1-5, with TRBD1 identical over 9 bases. CDR1 and CDR2 (germline): SGHRS, YFSETQ. CDR3 size: 15 residues. The V gene end was trimmed by 4 bases and the J gene end by 4 bases; junction bases not matched to a gene: 6. CDR3 region: CASSEGQGKNQPQHF. CDR3 in DNA: TGCGCCAGCAGCGAGGGACAGGGTAAAAATCAGCCCCAGCATTTT.

CDR3 protein: CASSEKPGLPSTDTQYF. DNA of the CDR3: TGTGCCAGCAGCGAGAAGCCGGGACTACCGAGCACAGATACGCAGTATTTT. V usage is TRBV9 and J usage is TRBJ2-3; 7 bases align to TRBD2. The CDR3 contains 17 residues. Germline assignment: CDR1 SGDLS and CDR2 YYNGEE. Trimming removed 3 bases from V and 0 bases from J; junction bases left unmatched: 10.

In its sample, this clone was seen a few times. The V and J genes are TRBV27 and TRBJ2-3, with 7 nucleotides matching TRBD1. Losses at the gene ends were 5 bases for V and 0 bases for J; bases not matched to a gene: 2. Germline CDR1 reads MNHEY; CDR2 reads SMNVEV (reference sequence). The CDR3 length is 14 residues. For the CDR3, the DNA is TGTGCCAGCAGTCTGGGACAGAGCACAGATACGCAGTATTTT. It specifies CASSLGQSTDTQYF.